This T cell receptor (beta chain) came from a study of T cells in women clearing cervical HPV infection. Notes on the study in general: Cases and controls were distinguished at AUC approximately 0.81 by richness and V genes.

TCRdb's table, derived via immunoSEQ multiplex PCR, lists solely in-frame clones and lacks some. The repertoire shows about 19,000 clones; the top ten hold 5% to 5.5%. The CDR3 is 14 amino acids. CDR1 is SGHRS and CDR2 is YFSETQ in the germline V gene. Turning to this clone: Its antigen is undetermined. The read stops 3 residues short of the end of the CDR3; the missing end is completed from the germline J gene.

This clonotype was sampled from a woman aged 18-70 years with a cervical HPV16 infection that either progressed to CIN3+ or cleared (not recorded which). The sequenced sample consisted of blood buffy coat. The chain has TRBV5-1 and TRBJ1-2, with D perhaps TRBD1 (6 bases). The DNA read from the CDR3 is TGCGCCAGCAGCTTGGCGGCAGGGGAGGGAGAG. This codes for CASSLAAGEGE. The CDR3 reads in full as CASSLAAGEGEYTF. The full variable domain, rest sourced from reference TRBV5-1 and TRBJ1-2, is KAGVTQTPRYLIKTRGQQVTLSCSPISGHRSVSWYQQTPGQGLQFLFEYFSETQRNKGNFPGRFSGRQFSNSRSEMNVSTLELGDSALYLCASSLAAGEGEYTFGSGTRLTVV.